One sample yielded the 5 T cell receptor beta chains listed below, sequenced in a study of beta chain features in type 1 diabetes. Expressed TCRB transcripts got sequenced, as all isolated RNA was reverse transcribed. Clones were read by immunoSEQ multiplex PCR, and TCRdb kept only the in-frame ones, dropping some. This table holds 450,000 or so clones, 9.5% to 12% found once. The sample consisted of naive CD4+ T cells from blood. These receptors were collected from a woman aged 18 to 35 in good health.

This clone appeared a few times. The V gene is TRBV7-2, the J gene TRBJ1-1, with 7 bases identical to TRBD1. The CDR3 covers 13 residues. V shed 6 bases, J shed 4 bases, and the junction held 5 bases outside the gene matches. Germline CDR1 reads SGHTA; CDR2 reads FQGNSA. DNA for the CDR3: TGTGCCAGCAGGGCCAGGGGGGGCACTGAAGCTTTCTTT. Protein sequence: CASRARGGTEAFF.

The gene calls are TRBV7-9 and TRBJ2-2; 9 bases align to TRBD1. V gave up 4 bases and J gave up 1 base; unmatched junction bases: 13. Germline lookup yields CDR1 SEHNR and CDR2 FQNEAQ (reference sequence). The CDR3 contains 19 residues. CDR3 region: CASSSRGQGIYMNTGELFF. The DNA for the CDR3 is TGTGCCAGCAGCTCGCGAGGACAGGGGATCTACATGAACACCGGGGAGCTGTTTTTT.

This clone has a single count. The chain uses TRBV5-6 and TRBJ1-2; weak D call: TRBD1 (6 bases). Looked up from germline, CDR1 is SGHDT and CDR2 is YYEEEE. This CDR3 has 16 amino acids. V was shortened by 2 bases and J by 8 bases, with 22 bases between the two germline ends. This CDR3 is CASSFIRDIPRMGYTF. The CDR3 nucleotides are TGTGCCAGCAGCTTTATCCGGGACATCCCTCGTATGGGCTACACCTTC.

The rearrangement links TRBV9 to TRBJ2-5; TRBD2 matches at 7 bases. Germline values: CDR1 SGDLS, CDR2 YYNGEE. This CDR3 is 15 amino acids long. After removal of 0 bases from V and 2 bases from J, the junction contained 4 bases not matched to a gene. CDR3 bases: TGTGCCAGCAGCGTAGCGGGAGGTCTTCAAGAGACCCAGTACTTC. Residues: CASSVAGGLQETQYF.

Only a few counts were recorded for this clone. The V gene is TRBV2, the J gene TRBJ1-2; 9 bases are a match to TRBD1. The ends lost 8 bases at V and 2 bases at J; junction bases unmatched: 0. This CDR3 has 12 residues. Germline V gene sequence: CDR1 SNHLY, CDR2 FYNNEI. CDR3: CASGQGNYGYTF. DNA for the CDR3: TGTGCCAGCGGACAGGGGAACTATGGCTACACCTTC. The variable domain in full, completed from reference TRBV2 and TRBJ1-2, reads EPEVTQTPSHQVTQMGQEVILRCVPISNHLYFYWYRQILGQKVEFLVSFYNNEISEKSEIFDDQFSVERPDGSNFTLKIRSTKLEDSAMYFCASGQGNYGYTFGSGTRLTVV.